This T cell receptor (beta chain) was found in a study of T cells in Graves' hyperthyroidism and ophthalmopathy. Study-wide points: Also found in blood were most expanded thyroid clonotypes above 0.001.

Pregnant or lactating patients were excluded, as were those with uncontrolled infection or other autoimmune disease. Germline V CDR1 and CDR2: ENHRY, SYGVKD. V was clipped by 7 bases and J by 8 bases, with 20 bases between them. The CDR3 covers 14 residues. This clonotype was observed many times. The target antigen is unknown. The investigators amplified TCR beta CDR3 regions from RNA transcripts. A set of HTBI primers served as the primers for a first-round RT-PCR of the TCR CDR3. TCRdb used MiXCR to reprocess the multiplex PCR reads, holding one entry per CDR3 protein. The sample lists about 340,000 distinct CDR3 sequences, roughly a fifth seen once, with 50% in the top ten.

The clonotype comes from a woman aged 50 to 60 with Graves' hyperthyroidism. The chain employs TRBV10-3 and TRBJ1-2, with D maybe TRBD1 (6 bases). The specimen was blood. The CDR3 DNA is TGTGCCATCACCCCGGGGTCAGGGGTATACGGCTACACCTTC. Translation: CAITPGSGVYGYTF.